This record concerns one T cell receptor (beta chain) sequence. These data originate in a study of response to subunit inactivated influenza vaccine. TCRdb called the RT-PCR reads again in MiXCR, with one record for every CDR3 protein. The profile covers more than 450,000 distinct CDR3 sequences, with approximately 10% appearing a single time and approximately 10% taken by the ten largest. The material was PBMCs from blood, obtained on the day of vaccination. The receptor's source is a middle-aged man who received an inactivated influenza vaccine.

CDR3 bases: TGCGCCAGCCGCGGGACTCAAGAAGAGACCCAGTACTTC. The encoded protein is CASRGTQEETQYF. The chain has TRBV5-1 and TRBJ2-5; tentatively, D is TRBD2 (6 bases). The CDR3 sequence is 13 residues long. Germline V gives CDR1 SGHRS, CDR2 YFSETQ. The V and J ends lost 7 bases and 3 bases respectively, with 13 bases between them.